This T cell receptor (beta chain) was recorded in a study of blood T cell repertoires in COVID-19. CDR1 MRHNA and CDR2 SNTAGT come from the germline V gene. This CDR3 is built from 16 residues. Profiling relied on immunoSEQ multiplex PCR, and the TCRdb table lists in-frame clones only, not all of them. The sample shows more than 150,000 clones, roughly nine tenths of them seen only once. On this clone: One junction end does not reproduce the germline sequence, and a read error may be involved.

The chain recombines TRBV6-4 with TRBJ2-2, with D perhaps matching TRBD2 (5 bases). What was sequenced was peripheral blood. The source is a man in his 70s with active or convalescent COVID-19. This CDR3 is CASSENVGFEHRGAVF. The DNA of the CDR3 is TGTGCCAGCAGTGAGAATGTGGGCTTCGAACACCGGGGAGCTGTTTTT.